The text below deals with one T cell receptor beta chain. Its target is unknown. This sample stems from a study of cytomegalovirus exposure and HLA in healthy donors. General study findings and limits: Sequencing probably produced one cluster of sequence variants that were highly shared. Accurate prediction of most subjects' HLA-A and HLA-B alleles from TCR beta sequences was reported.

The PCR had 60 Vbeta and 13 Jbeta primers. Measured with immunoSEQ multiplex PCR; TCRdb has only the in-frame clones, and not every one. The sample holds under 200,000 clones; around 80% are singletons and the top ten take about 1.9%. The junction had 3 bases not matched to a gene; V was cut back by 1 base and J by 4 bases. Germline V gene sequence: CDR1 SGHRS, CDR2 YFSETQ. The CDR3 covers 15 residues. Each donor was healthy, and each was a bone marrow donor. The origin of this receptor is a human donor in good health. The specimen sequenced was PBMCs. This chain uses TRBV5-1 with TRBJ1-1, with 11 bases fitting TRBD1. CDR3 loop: CASSLLGTGGTEAFF. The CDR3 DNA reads TGCGCCAGCAGCTTGCTAGGGACAGGGGGCACTGAAGCTTTCTTT.